This entry lists 5 T cell receptor beta chains sequenced from one sample in a study of T cells in Graves' hyperthyroidism and ophthalmopathy. Amplified TCR beta CDR3 regions came from RNA transcripts. Using the HTBI primer set, a first-round RT-PCR was run on the TCR CDR3. TCRdb redid the calling of the multiplex PCR reads with MiXCR, one entry per CDR3 protein. The table has hundreds of thousands of distinct CDR3 sequences, 14% seen once; the top ten hold roughly a tenth. Sample: blood. These TCRs come from a woman younger than 30 with Graves' hyperthyroidism.

The V gene is TRBV9, the J gene TRBJ1-2; D call uncertain. Trimming left V 0 bases short and J 3 bases short, with 9 bases between. The CDR3 spans 14 residues. CDR1 is SGDLS, CDR2 YYNGEE, per germline. DNA of the CDR3: TGTGCCAGCAGCGTAGGGGCGGGCGACTATGGCTACACCTTC. Protein sequence: CASSVGAGDYGYTF.

This clonotype appeared many times. The chain links TRBV2 to TRBJ1-2; D possibly corresponds to TRBD1 (5 bases). The germline V gene encodes CDR1 SNHLY and CDR2 FYNNEI. The V end lost 3 bases, the J end lost 0 bases, and 11 bases lay between the germline ends. This CDR3 has 15 residues. CDR3 loop: CASSERQGPNYGYTF. The CDR3 nucleotides read TGTGCCAGCAGTGAGCGGCAGGGCCCTAACTATGGCTACACCTTC.

In its sample, this clonotype was seen a few times. The chain joins TRBV24-1 to TRBJ2-7; 7 bases are shared with TRBD2. CDR1 and CDR2 from the germline V gene are KGHDR and SFDVKD. This CDR3 is built from 20 residues. Trimming removed 4 bases from V and 4 bases from J; junction bases left unmatched: 24. CDR3 sequence reads: CATSDPLRSREPASFYEQYF. The DNA for the CDR3 is TGTGCCACCAGTGACCCCCTGCGGTCGCGGGAGCCTGCCAGTTTTTACGAGCAGTACTTC.

This clonotype was counted a few times. The genes are TRBV7-2 and TRBJ2-3; D gene uncertain. The CDR3 is 12 residues long. Trimming shortened V by 7 bases and J by 4 bases, and 9 bases separated the two germline ends. Germline V gene sequence: CDR1 SGHTA, CDR2 FQGNSA. The CDR3 nucleotides read TGTGCCAGCAACCAAGCCGCAGATACGCAGTATTTT. Amino acid sequence: CASNQAADTQYF.

This clonotype was seen many times. J is TRBJ2-2 and V is TRBV15; possible D gene TRBD2, 5 bases. Germline V gene data show CDR1 as LNHNV and CDR2 as YYDKDF (reference sequence). V was trimmed by 1 base and J by 2 bases, leaving 8 bases between them. This CDR3 has 15 amino acids. DNA for the CDR3: TGTGCCACCAGCAGAGTAGGGAGCAACACCGGGGAGCTGTTTTTT. Translation gives CATSRVGSNTGELFF.